Below, one T cell receptor (beta chain) is given with its context. The data stem from a study of blood T cells in healthy people across ages. Next came a second PCR, run for about 6 to 12 cycles, which used a sample-barcoded 5' primer along with a J-beta primer mix. TCRdb passed the 5' RACE reads through MiXCR, listing each CDR3 protein once. The data show about 1,800,000 distinct CDR3 sequences, about 30% seen once. CDR1 and CDR2 (germline): MDHEN, SYDVKM. The V and J ends lost 5 bases and 3 bases respectively, with 17 bases between them. The CDR3 covers 15 residues. Sample: blood. The genes are TRBV28 and TRBJ2-7, with D hard to call. The TCR was taken from a woman aged 25-40 years in good health. The CDR3 loop reads CASSILLTGVYEQYF. For the CDR3, the DNA is TGTGCCAGCAGTATACTCCTGACCGGTGTCTACGAGCAGTACTTC.